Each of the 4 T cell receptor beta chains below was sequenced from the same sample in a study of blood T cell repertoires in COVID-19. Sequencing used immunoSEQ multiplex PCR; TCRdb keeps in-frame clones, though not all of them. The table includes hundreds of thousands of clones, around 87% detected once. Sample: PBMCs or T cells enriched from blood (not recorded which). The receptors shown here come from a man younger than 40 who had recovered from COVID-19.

The CDR3 protein is CASSLVSRTPAGSTDTQYF. The CDR3 nucleotides read TGTGCCAGCAGCTTAGTTTCTCGGACACCAGCGGGGAGCACAGATACGCAGTATTTT. The chain joins TRBV7-3 to TRBJ2-3, with TRBD2 matching over 7 bases. Germline trimming cut 2 bases from V and 0 bases from J; bases unmatched to any gene: 14. The CDR3 totals 19 residues. Germline lookup yields CDR1 SGHTA and CDR2 FQGTGA. Based on the CDR3 plus reference TRBV7-3 and TRBJ2-3, the full variable domain is GAGVSQTPSNKVTEKGKYVELRCDPISGHTALYWYRQSLGQGPEFLIYFQGTGAADDSGLPNDRFFAVRPEGSVSTLKIQRTERGDSAVYLCASSLVSRTPAGSTDTQYFGPGTRLTVL.

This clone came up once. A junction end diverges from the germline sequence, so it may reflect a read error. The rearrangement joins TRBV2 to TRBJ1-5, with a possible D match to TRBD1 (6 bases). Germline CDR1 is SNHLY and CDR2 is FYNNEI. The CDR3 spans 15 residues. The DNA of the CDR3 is TGTGCCACCAGTCCAGGGGAAGTAGGCAATCAGCCCCAGCATTTT. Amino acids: CATSPGEVGNQPQHF. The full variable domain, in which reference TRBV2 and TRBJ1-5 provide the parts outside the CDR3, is EPEVTQTPSHQVTQMGQEVILRCVPISNHLYFYWYRQILGQKVEFLVSFYNNEISEKSEIFDDQFSVERPDGSNFTLKIRSTKLEDSAMYFCATSPGEVGNQPQHFGDGTRLSIL.

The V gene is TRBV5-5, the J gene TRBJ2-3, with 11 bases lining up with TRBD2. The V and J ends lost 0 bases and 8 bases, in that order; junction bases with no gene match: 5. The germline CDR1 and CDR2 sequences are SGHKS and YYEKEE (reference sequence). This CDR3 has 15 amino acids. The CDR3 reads CASSLAGTSGGTQYF. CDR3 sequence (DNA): TGTGCCAGCAGCTTGGCCGGGACTAGCGGAGGTACGCAGTATTTT.

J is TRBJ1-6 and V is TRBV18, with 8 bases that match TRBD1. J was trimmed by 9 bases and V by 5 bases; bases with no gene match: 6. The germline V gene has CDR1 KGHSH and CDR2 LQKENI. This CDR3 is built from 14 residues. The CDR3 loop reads CASSGGQGPSPLHF. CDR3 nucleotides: TGTGCCAGCTCAGGAGGACAGGGCCCTTCACCCCTCCACTTT.